A single sample gave rise to the 15 T cell receptor beta chains below, sequenced in a study of T cells expressing NK-cell markers. TCRdb re-called the 5' RACE reads and shows each CDR3 protein once, DNA omitted. The table for this sample gives about 460,000 distinct CDR3 sequences. Sequenced material: blood T cells: a sorted CD56 or NKG2C T cell subset, CD4+ or CD8+ T cells, or bulk PBMC T cells (not recorded which). These receptors were obtained from a woman aged 45-65 years in good health.

This chain links TRBV5-1 with TRBJ2-2; no DNA is available, so the TRBD2 call from TCRdb remains unchecked. Germline loops: CDR1 SGHRS, CDR2 YFSETQ. This CDR3 is built from 16 residues. The CDR3 loop reads CASSLAGTSQAGELFF. The variable domain in full, with the rest retrieved from reference TRBV5-1 and TRBJ2-2, is KAGVTQTPRYLIKTRGQQVTLSCSPISGHRSVSWYQQTPGQGLQFLFEYFSETQRNKGNFPGRFSGRQFSNSRSEMNVSTLELGDSALYLCASSLAGTSQAGELFFGEGSRLTVL.

V gene TRBV4-1 combines with J gene TRBJ2-5; TCRdb's D call of TRBD2 is untestable without DNA. Germline CDR1 is MGHRA and CDR2 is YSYEKL. The length of the CDR3 is 15 residues. The CDR3 region is CASSLMGRSIETQYF.

The chain carries TRBV7-2 and TRBJ2-7. The CDR3 runs to 12 residues. Germline lookup yields CDR1 SGHTA and CDR2 FQGNSA. Here the CDR3 reads CASSQNLNEQYF.

The chain carries TRBV7-9 and TRBJ2-1; no DNA is available, so the TRBD2 call from TCRdb remains unchecked. This CDR3 region has 18 residues. In germline, CDR1 is SEHNR, CDR2 FQNEAQ (reference sequence). The CDR3 loop reads CASSFGLAGGPEHYEQFF.

CDR3 sequence reads: CATMGGRENYNEQFF. The gene calls are TRBV15 and TRBJ2-1; TCRdb proposes TRBD2, but this gene call is untestable without DNA. This CDR3 has 15 residues. Germline V gene sequence: CDR1 LNHNV, CDR2 YYDKDF (reference sequence). The full variable domain, rest sourced from reference TRBV15 and TRBJ2-1, is DAMVIQNPRYQVTQFGKPVTLSCSQTLNHNVMYWYQQKSSQAPKLLFHYYDKDFNNEADTPDNFQSRRPNTSFCFLDIRSPGLGDTAMYLCATMGGRENYNEQFFGPGTRLTVL.

The rearrangement links TRBV2 to TRBJ2-5; TCRdb's assignment of TRBD2 cannot be checked, as there is no DNA. CDR3 length: 14 amino acids. Germline-derived CDR1 and CDR2 are SNHLY and FYNNEI. The CDR3 reads CASSEIIAGETQYF.

This rearrangement joins TRBV6-6 to TRBJ1-5; TCRdb's D call, TRBD1, is unchecked because there is no DNA. The CDR3 runs to 15 residues. The germline CDR1 and CDR2 sequences are MNHNY and SVGAGI (reference sequence). Here the CDR3 reads CASRPGTGGNQPQHF.

The chain couples TRBV12-3 or TRBV12-4 to TRBJ1-2; TCRdb designates TRBD1, a call that cannot be tested without DNA. This CDR3 is 15 amino acids long. The CDR3 region is CASSTTGGASYGYTF.

The chain's CDR3 is CASSHRTGRRETQYF. The chain combines TRBV3-1 with TRBJ2-5; without DNA, the TCRdb call of TRBD1 cannot be checked. Germline values: CDR1 LGHDT, CDR2 YNNKEL (reference sequence). This CDR3 has 15 residues.

This chain connects TRBV3-1 to TRBJ1-2; absent DNA, TCRdb's TRBD1 call cannot be checked. CDR1 LGHDT and CDR2 YNNKEL come from the germline V gene (reference sequence). The CDR3 covers 14 residues. The CDR3 sequence: CASSQDKGLYGYTF. The whole variable domain, filled in from reference TRBV3-1 and TRBJ1-2, reads DTAVSQTPKYLVTQMGNDKSIKCEQNLGHDTMYWYKQDSKKFLKIMFSYNNKELIINETVPNRFSPKSPDKAHLNLHINSLELGDSAVYFCASSQDKGLYGYTFGSGTRLTVV.

The gene calls are TRBV20-1 and TRBJ2-2; TCRdb's assignment of TRBD1 cannot be checked, as there is no DNA. The CDR3 loop spans 14 amino acids. CDR1 DFQATT and CDR2 SNEGSKA come from the germline V gene (reference sequence). This chain's CDR3 is CSARGGGHTGELFF.

The chain couples TRBV5-1 to TRBJ2-4; the D gene TCRdb calls, TRBD1, cannot be checked with no DNA. This CDR3 spans 15 amino acids. Germline CDR1 and CDR2: SGHRS and YFSETQ. The CDR3 reads CASSPRTGRENIQYF.

V is TRBV29-1 and J is TRBJ1-1. The CDR3 extends over 13 amino acids. In germline, CDR1 is SQVTM, CDR2 ANQGSEA. The CDR3 region is CSVDHDTNTEAFF.

The chain recombines TRBV5-1 with TRBJ2-7; TCRdb indicates TRBD2, and absent DNA this call remains unverified. The CDR3 covers 16 residues. Germline V gene data show CDR1 as SGHRS and CDR2 as YFSETQ. The CDR3 sequence is CASSATGTSGTYEQYF.

The V gene is TRBV4-1, the J gene TRBJ2-7; TCRdb calls TRBD2, which cannot be checked without DNA. The germline gives CDR1 MGHRA, CDR2 YSYEKL. CDR3 size: 18 residues. The CDR3 sequence is CASSHQGFKSGSLYEQYF.